The clone carrying this TCR beta chain occurred many times. The CDR3 runs 13 residues. Looked up from germline, CDR1 is SGHTA and CDR2 is FQGNSA. V was clipped by 3 bases and J by 6 bases; unmatched bases: 1. Amplified regions were TCR beta CDR3 sequences from RNA transcripts. Researchers ran a first-round RT-PCR on the TCR CDR3 using the HTBI primer set. TCRdb re-called the multiplex PCR reads through MiXCR, storing one row per CDR3 protein. The table records 560,000 or so distinct CDR3 sequences, 20% of them present only once. The sample comes from a study of T cells in Graves' hyperthyroidism and ophthalmopathy. The overall study: Peripheral blood was drawn at first diagnosis, prior to all treatment.

The TCR comes from a man in his forties with Graves' ophthalmopathy. The chain combines TRBV7-2 with TRBJ2-3; TRBD2 matches at 9 bases. Sample: blood. The CDR3 nucleotides are TGTGCCAGCAGCTTGGGGACTAGCGATACGCAGTATTTT. It codes for CASSLGTSDTQYF.